The rows below give T cell receptor beta chains drawn from one sample of a study of blood T cell repertoires in COVID-19. The repertoire was sequenced with immunoSEQ multiplex PCR; TCRdb's copy has only in-frame clones and lacks some. The table shows about 260,000 clones, with about nine tenths occurring only once. The sample consisted of peripheral blood. Every receptor here comes from a woman in her thirties or forties who had recovered from COVID-19. Both conserved end residues are part of each CDR3. D genes are given only for firm matches. Some rows have no size entry. The others give once, few or many, or a class for an expanded clone.

d_gene	v_gene	j_gene	len	abundance	CDR3nt	CDR3aa
.	TRBV7-8	TRBJ1-2	16	.	TGTGCCAGCAGCCCCCCGGAAGGGGTTCACTTCTATGGCTACACCTTC	CASSPPEGVHFYGYTF
TRBD1	TRBV5-1	TRBJ1-1	14	.	TGCGCCAGCACTCGGACAGGGATGAACACTGAAGCTTTCTTT	CASTRTGMNTEAFF
.	TRBV30	TRBJ2-5	12	once	TGTGCCTCGAACAGGGACGTGGAGACCCAGTACTTC	CASNRDVETQYF
TRBD1	TRBV5-1	TRBJ1-1	13	.	TGCGCCAGCAGCTTGGAGACAGGGCTTCAAGCTTTCTTT	CASSLETGLQAFF
.	TRBV28	TRBJ1-2	13	.	TGTGCCAGCAGTTTATTAGCGGGAGGCGGCTACACCTTC	CASSLLAGGGYTF
.	TRBV6-5	TRBJ2-2	14	.	TGTGCCAGCGTTCGGGGGGCTGGATCCGGGGAGCTGTTTTTT	CASVRGAGSGELFF
TRBD1	TRBV15	TRBJ2-1	16	.	TGTGCCACCAGCGGCGTAAGGGACAGGGAGTGGGATGAGCAGTTCTTC	CATSGVRDREWDEQFF
.	TRBV7-9	TRBJ2-3	12	once	TGTGCCAGCAGCCCTAAGACATTCTCGCAGTATTTT	CASSPKTFSQYF
TRBD1	TRBV5-4	TRBJ1-2	15	.	TGTGCCAGCAGCTCCGGGACAGGGGGAACCTATGGCTACACCTTC	CASSSGTGGTYGYTF
.	TRBV6-2/TRBV6-3	TRBJ1-5	16	few	TGTGCCAGCAGTTACCCACCCGGGACTGCAGTGGGGCCCCAGCATTTT	CASSYPPGTAVGPQHF
TRBD1	TRBV20-1	TRBJ1-2	15	.	TGCAGTGCTAGTCCCGACAGGGCACCTAACTATGGCTACACCTTC	CSASPDRAPNYGYTF
TRBD1	TRBV5-1	TRBJ1-4	14	.	TGCGCCAGCAGCCCGACAGGGGCTTATGAAAAACTGTTTTTT	CASSPTGAYEKLFF
.	TRBV5-4	TRBJ1-2	14	few	TGTGCCAGCAGCTACGTCGGGGGGCCCTATGGCTACACCTTC	CASSYVGGPYGYTF
TRBD1	TRBV7-9	TRBJ1-4	15	.	TGTGCCAGCAGCAAGGGGGCCGCTTCCCGGGAAAAACTGTTTTTT	CASSKGAASREKLFF
.	TRBV5-4	TRBJ1-1	14	once	TGTGCCAGCAGCCCAGGGCATTCGGACACTGAAGCTTTCTTT	CASSPGHSDTEAFF
TRBD2	TRBV9	TRBJ2-2	15	.	TGTGCCCGCAGCGAGCGGGGGGGAGTGACCGGGGAGCTGTTTTTT	CARSERGGVTGELFF
.	TRBV6-2/TRBV6-3	TRBJ1-5	16	once	TGTGCCAGCAACCCCCGTTTGGGGACTGGCAATCAGCCCCAGCATTTT	CASNPRLGTGNQPQHF
.	TRBV18	TRBJ2-5	14	.	TGTGCCAGCTCACCCCTAGCCGCGGGGGAGACCCAGTACTTC	CASSPLAAGETQYF
TRBD1	TRBV29-1	TRBJ1-4	13	.	TGCAGCGTGGCTACAGGGGTGAAGGGGAAACTGTTTTTT	CSVATGVKGKLFF
TRBD1	TRBV5-1	TRBJ1-2	13	few	TGCGCCAGCAGCGTGACAGGGTGGGATGGCTACACCTTC	CASSVTGWDGYTF
.	TRBV19	TRBJ1-3	12	.	TGTGCCAGTTGTCGCTCTGGAAACACCATATATTTT	CASCRSGNTIYF
TRBD1	TRBV30	TRBJ1-2	15	.	TGTGCCTGGAGTGTAAGGACAGGACTTAACTATGGCTACACCTTC	CAWSVRTGLNYGYTF
TRBD2	TRBV13	TRBJ2-7	13	.	TGTGCCAGCAGCCCACTAGCGGGGTACGAGCAGTACTTC	CASSPLAGYEQYF
TRBD1	TRBV27	TRBJ1-3	16	many	TGTGCCAGCAGTTTCAGAGGGACAGGGGCTGGAAACACCATATATTTT	CASSFRGTGAGNTIYF
TRBD2	TRBV10-3	TRBJ2-2	13	.	TGTGCCATCATGCGGGGGGGCGTCGGGGAGCTGTTTTTT	CAIMRGGVGELFF
TRBD2	TRBV10-3	TRBJ2-2	16	.	TGTGCCATCAGTGAAGTTCCGACTAGCCGGGCAGGGGAGCTGTTTTTT	CAISEVPTSRAGELFF
.	TRBV9	TRBJ1-4	15	.	TGTGCCAGCAGCGTAGGGCAGGGCACTAATGAAAAACTGTTTTTT	CASSVGQGTNEKLFF
TRBD1	TRBV10-1	TRBJ2-1	15	.	TGCGCCAGCAGTGTTGACCAGGGGGATCTGGGTGAGCAGTTCTTC	CASSVDQGDLGEQFF
.	TRBV5-1	TRBJ2-2	15	.	TGCGCCAGCAGCCCCTATAGCGGAAACACCGGGGAGCTGTTTTTT	CASSPYSGNTGELFF
TRBD1	TRBV19	TRBJ2-5	14	.	TGTGCCAGTAGTTCCCAGGGGGCGCGTGGGACCCAGTACTTC	CASSSQGARGTQYF
.	TRBV2	TRBJ2-5	12	.	TGTGCCAGCAGTGAGATGGCGGGGGCCGGAAACTTC	CASSEMAGAGNF
.	TRBV9	TRBJ2-7	16	.	TGTGCCAGCAGCGTTGGCGTGGCAGGGGAATCCTACGAGCAGTACTTC	CASSVGVAGESYEQYF
TRBD1	TRBV6-5	TRBJ2-7	13	.	TGTGCCAGCAGTCGGGACAGTGTCTACGAGCAGTACTTC	CASSRDSVYEQYF
.	TRBV7-2	TRBJ2-1	14	.	TGTGCCAGCAGCTCTCTAGTTGGCCTCAATGAGCAGTTCTTC	CASSSLVGLNEQFF
TRBD1	TRBV3-1/TRBV3-2	TRBJ1-5	17	.	TGTGCCAGCAGCCATTGTGGTCCTCCGGGACAGGGCAAGCCCCAGCATTTT	CASSHCGPPGQGKPQHF
.	TRBV20-1	TRBJ2-7	13	.	TGCAGTGCTAGTGGGGGGGGGCTCCTTTCGCAGTACTTC	CSASGGGLLSQYF
.	TRBV3-1/TRBV3-2	TRBJ2-3	12	.	TGTGCCAGCAGCCAGCAGGGTGATACGCAGTATTTT	CASSQQGDTQYF
.	TRBV13	TRBJ1-1	13	.	TGTGCCAGCAGCTTAGCTGAGGTCACTGAAGCTTTCTTT	CASSLAEVTEAFF
TRBD1	TRBV4-2	TRBJ1-3	15	.	TGTGCCAGCAGCCAAGATGGGACAGGCGGGAACACCATATATTTT	CASSQDGTGGNTIYF
.	TRBV15	TRBJ2-5	15	once	TGTGCCACCAGCAGAGTCGGAGGTCTCCAAGAGACCCAGTACTTC	CATSRVGGLQETQYF
.	TRBV5-4	TRBJ2-5	14	.	TGTGCCAGCAGGATTAGCCGGGAACAAGAGACCCAGTACTTC	CASRISREQETQYF
TRBD1	TRBV7-2	TRBJ2-7	13	.	TGTGCCAGCAGCCCGGGACAGCCCTACGAGCAGTACTTC	CASSPGQPYEQYF
.	TRBV7-9	TRBJ2-1	14	.	TGTGCCAGCAGCCGCCTCACAGGGGGGGATGAGCAGTTCTTC	CASSRLTGGDEQFF
.	TRBV6-5	TRBJ2-7	14	.	TGTGCCAGCAGCCGCGGACTGAATGCCTACGAGCAGTACTTC	CASSRGLNAYEQYF
.	TRBV7-9	TRBJ1-2	12	.	TGTGCCAGCGGGGCAGGGTCTAGTGGCTACACCTTC	CASGAGSSGYTF
.	TRBV4-3	TRBJ1-2	12	.	TGCGCCAGCAGCCAAGTAAACTATGGCTACACCTTC	CASSQVNYGYTF
TRBD1	TRBV7-9	TRBJ1-4	16	.	TGTGCCAGCAGCTTGGGGGACAGAGCCTATAATGAAAAACTGTTTTTT	CASSLGDRAYNEKLFF
TRBD1	TRBV6-5	TRBJ1-2	13	.	TGTGCCAGCACCGAGACAGGGGGCTATGGCTACACCTTC	CASTETGGYGYTF
TRBD1	TRBV4-3	TRBJ1-2	14	.	TGCGCCAGCAGCCCCCGACAGGGGAACTATGGCTACACCTTC	CASSPRQGNYGYTF
.	TRBV5-4	TRBJ2-1	14	once	TGTGCCAGCAGCTTGGAGTCAGGGAAAGATGAGCAGTTCTTC	CASSLESGKDEQFF